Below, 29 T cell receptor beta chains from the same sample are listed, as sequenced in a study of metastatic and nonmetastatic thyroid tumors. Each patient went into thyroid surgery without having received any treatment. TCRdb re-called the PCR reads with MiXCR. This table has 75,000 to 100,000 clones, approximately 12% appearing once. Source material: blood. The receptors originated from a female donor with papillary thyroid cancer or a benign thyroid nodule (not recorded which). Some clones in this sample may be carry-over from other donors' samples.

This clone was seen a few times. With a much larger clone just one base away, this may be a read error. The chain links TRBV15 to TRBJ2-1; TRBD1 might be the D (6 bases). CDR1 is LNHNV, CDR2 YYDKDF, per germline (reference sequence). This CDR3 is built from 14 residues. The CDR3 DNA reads TGTTCCACCAGCAGAGGGACATTTTACAATGAGCAGTTCTTC. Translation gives CSTSRGTFYNEQFF.

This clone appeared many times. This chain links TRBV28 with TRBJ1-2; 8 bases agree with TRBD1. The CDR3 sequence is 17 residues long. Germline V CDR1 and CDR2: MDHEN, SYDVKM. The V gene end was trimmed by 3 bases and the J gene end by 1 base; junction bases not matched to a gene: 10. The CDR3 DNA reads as TGTGCCAGCAGTTTGGTGGGACAGGCGACCATTAACTATGGCTACACCTTC. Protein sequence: CASSLVGQATINYGYTF.

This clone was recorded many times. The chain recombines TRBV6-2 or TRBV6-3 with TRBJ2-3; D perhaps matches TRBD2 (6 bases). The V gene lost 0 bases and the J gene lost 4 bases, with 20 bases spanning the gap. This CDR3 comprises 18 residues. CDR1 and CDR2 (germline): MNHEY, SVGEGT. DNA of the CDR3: TGTGCCAGCAGTTACTCGATGTTATCGGGACTCCCGCCAGATACGCAGTATTTT. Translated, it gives CASSYSMLSGLPPDTQYF.

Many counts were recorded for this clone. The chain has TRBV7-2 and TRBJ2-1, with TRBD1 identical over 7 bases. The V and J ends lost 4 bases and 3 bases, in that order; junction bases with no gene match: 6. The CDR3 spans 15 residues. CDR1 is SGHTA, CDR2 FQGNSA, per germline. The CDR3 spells CASSSRQGIYNEQFF. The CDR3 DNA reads TGTGCCAGCAGCTCTCGACAGGGTATCTACAATGAGCAGTTCTTC.

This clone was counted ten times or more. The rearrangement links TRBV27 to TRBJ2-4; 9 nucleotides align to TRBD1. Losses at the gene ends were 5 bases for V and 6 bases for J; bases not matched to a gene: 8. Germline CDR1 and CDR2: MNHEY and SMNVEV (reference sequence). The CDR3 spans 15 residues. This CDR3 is CASSMTGTGLNIQYF. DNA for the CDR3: TGTGCCAGCAGTATGACCGGGACAGGGTTAAACATTCAGTACTTC.

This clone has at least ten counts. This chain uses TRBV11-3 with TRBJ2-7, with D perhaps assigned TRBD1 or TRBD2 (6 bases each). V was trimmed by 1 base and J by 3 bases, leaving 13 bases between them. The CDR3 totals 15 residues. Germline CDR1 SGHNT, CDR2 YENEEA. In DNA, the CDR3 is TGTGCCAGCAGCTTAGGAACAGGAGGGGGCTACGAGCAGTACTTC. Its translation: CASSLGTGGGYEQYF.

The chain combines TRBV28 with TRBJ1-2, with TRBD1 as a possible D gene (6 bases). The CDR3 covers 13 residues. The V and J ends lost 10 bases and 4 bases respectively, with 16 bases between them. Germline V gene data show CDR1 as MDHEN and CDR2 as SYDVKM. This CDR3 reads CAIRQQGTYGYTF. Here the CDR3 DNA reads TGTGCCATCAGACAACAGGGTACCTATGGCTACACCTTC.

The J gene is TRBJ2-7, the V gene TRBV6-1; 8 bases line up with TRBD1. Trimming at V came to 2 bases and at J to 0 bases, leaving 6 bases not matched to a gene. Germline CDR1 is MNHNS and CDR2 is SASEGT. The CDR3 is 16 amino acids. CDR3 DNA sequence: TGTGCCAGCAGTGAATTTCCACAGGGGGACTCCTACGAGCAGTACTTC. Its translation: CASSEFPQGDSYEQYF.

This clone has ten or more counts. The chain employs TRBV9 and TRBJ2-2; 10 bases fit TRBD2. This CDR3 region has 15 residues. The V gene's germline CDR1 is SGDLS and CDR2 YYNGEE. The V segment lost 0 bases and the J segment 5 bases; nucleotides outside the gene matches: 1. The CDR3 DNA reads TGTGCCAGCAGCGTAGCTAGCGGGAGTACCGGGGAGCTGTTTTTT. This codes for CASSVASGSTGELFF. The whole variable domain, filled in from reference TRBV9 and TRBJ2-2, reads DSGVTQTPKHLITATGQRVTLRCSPRSGDLSVYWYQQSLDQGLQFLIQYYNGEERAKGNILERFSAQQFPDLHSELNLSSLELGDSALYFCASSVASGSTGELFFGEGSRLTVL.

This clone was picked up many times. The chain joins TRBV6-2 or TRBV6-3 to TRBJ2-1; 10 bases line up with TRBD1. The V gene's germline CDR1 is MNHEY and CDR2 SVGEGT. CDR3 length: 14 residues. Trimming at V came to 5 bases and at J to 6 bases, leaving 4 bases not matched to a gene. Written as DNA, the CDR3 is TGTGCCAGCAGTACCCGGACAGGGGGCAATGAGCAGTTCTTC. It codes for CASSTRTGGNEQFF.

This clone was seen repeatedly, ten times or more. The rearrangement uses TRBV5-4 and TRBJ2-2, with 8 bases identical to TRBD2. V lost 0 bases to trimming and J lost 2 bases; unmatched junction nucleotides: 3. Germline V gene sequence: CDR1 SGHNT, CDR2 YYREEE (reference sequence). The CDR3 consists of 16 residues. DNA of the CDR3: TGTGCCAGCAGCTTGGTGGGGACTAGTAACACCGGGGAGCTGTTTTTT. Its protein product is CASSLVGTSNTGELFF.

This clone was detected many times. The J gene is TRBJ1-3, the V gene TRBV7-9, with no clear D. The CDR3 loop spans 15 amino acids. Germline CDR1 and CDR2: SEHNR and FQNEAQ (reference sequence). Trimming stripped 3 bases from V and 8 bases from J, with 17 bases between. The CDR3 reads CASSFGGRPLDTIYF. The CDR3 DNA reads TGTGCCAGCAGCTTCGGTGGTCGCCCTTTGGACACCATATATTTT.

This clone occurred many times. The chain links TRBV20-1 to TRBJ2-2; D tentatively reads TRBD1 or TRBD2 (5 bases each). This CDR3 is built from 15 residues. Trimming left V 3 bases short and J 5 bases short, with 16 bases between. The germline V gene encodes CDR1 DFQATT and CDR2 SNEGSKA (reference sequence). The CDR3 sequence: CSARTTWDQTGELFF. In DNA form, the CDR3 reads TGCAGTGCTAGGACTACCTGGGACCAAACCGGGGAGCTGTTTTTT.

The CDR3 region is CASSKDRFDTGELFF. In nucleotides, the CDR3 is TGTGCCAGCAGCAAAGACAGGTTCGACACCGGGGAGCTGTTTTTT. This chain joins TRBV7-9 and TRBJ2-2; possibly TRBD1 for D (6 bases). This CDR3 spans 15 amino acids. Germline V gives CDR1 SEHNR, CDR2 FQNEAQ (reference sequence). V dropped 5 bases and J dropped 3 bases, with 13 bases sitting between them.

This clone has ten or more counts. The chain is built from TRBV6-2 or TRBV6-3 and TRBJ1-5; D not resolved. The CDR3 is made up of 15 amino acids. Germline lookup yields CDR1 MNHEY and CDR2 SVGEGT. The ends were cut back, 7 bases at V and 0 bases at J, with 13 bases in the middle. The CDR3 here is CASTTPGISNQPQHF. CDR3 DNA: TGTGCCAGCACCACACCGGGAATTAGCAATCAGCCCCAGCATTTT.

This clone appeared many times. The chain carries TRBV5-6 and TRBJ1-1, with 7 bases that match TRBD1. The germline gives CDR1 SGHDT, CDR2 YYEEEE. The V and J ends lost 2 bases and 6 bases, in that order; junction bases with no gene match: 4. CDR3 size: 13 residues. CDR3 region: CASSLDRVAEAFF. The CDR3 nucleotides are TGTGCCAGCAGCTTAGACAGGGTTGCTGAAGCTTTCTTT.

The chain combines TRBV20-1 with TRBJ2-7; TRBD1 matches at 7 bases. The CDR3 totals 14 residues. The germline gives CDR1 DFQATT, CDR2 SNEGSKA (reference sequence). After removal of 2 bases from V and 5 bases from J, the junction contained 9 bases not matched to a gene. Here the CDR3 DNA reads TGCAGTGCTAGATCGGGGACAGTCGGCCACGAGCAGTACGTC. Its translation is CSARSGTVGHEQYV.

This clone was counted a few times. CDR3 loop: CASSSTGGGREAKNIQYF. DNA for the CDR3: TGTGCCAGCAGCTCCACCGGGGGCGGGCGGGAGGCCAAAAACATTCAGTACTTC. V usage is TRBV11-1 and J usage is TRBJ2-4; tentatively, D is TRBD2 (7 bases). The CDR3 consists of 18 residues. V was cut by 4 bases and J by 1 base, with 20 bases left in between. Germline V CDR1 and CDR2: SGHAT, FQDESV (reference sequence). Drawing the rest from reference TRBV11-1 and TRBJ2-4, the complete variable domain is EAEVAQSPRYKITEKSQAVAFWCDPISGHATLYWYRQILGQGPELLVQFQDESVVDDSQLPKDRFSAERLKGVDSTLKIQPAELGDSAMYLCASSSTGGGREAKNIQYFGAGTRLSVL.

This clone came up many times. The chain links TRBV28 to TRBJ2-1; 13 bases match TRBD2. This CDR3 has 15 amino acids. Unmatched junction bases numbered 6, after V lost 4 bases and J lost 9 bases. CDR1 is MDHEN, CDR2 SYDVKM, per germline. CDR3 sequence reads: CASSSTSGRIAEQFF. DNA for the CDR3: TGTGCCAGCAGTTCGACTAGCGGGAGGATCGCTGAGCAGTTCTTC.

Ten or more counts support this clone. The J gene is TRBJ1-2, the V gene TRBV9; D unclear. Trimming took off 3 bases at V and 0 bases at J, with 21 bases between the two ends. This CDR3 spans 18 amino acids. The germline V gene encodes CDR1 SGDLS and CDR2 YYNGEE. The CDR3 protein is CASSAPPGARPANYGYTF. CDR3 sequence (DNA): TGTGCCAGCAGCGCCCCGCCGGGAGCCCGGCCCGCTAACTATGGCTACACCTTC. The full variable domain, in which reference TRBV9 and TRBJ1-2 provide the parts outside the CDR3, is DSGVTQTPKHLITATGQRVTLRCSPRSGDLSVYWYQQSLDQGLQFLIQYYNGEERAKGNILERFSAQQFPDLHSELNLSSLELGDSALYFCASSAPPGARPANYGYTFGSGTRLTVV.

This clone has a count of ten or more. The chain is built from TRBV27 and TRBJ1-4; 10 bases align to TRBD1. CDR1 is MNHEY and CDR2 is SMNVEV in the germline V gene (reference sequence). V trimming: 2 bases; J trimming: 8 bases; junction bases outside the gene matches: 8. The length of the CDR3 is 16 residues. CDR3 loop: CASSLRWGTGVEKLFF. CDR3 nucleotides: TGTGCCAGCAGTTTAAGGTGGGGGACAGGGGTCGAAAAACTGTTTTTT.

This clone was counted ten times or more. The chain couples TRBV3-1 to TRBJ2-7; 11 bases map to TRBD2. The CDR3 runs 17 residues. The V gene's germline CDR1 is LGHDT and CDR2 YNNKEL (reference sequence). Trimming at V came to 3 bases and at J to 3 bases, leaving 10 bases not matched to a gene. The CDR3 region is CASSHGTSGAEGYEQYF. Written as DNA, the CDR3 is TGTGCCAGCAGCCACGGGACTAGCGGAGCGGAAGGCTACGAGCAGTACTTC.

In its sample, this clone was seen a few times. CDR3 residues: CASSFLGQRYEQYF. For the CDR3, the DNA is TGTGCCAGCAGTTTCTTGGGACAACGCTACGAGCAGTACTTC. The genes are TRBV27 and TRBJ2-7; D may be TRBD1 (6 bases). The CDR3 is 14 amino acids. Trimming took off 3 bases at V and 3 bases at J, with 12 bases between the two ends. Germline V lookup: CDR1 MNHEY, CDR2 SMNVEV (reference sequence).

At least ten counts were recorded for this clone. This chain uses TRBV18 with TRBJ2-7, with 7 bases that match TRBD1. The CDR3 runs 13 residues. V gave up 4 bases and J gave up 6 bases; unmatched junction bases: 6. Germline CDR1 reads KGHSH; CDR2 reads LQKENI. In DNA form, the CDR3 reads TGTGCCAGCTCACTCGGACAGGATGGCGAGCAGTACTTC. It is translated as CASSLGQDGEQYF.

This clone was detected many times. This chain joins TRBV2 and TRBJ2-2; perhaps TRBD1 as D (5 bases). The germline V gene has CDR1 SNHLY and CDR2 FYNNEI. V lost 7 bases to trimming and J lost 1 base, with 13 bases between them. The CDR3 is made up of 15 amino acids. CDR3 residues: CASIQGLENTGELFF. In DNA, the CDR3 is TGTGCCAGCATTCAGGGTCTGGAGAACACCGGGGAGCTGTTTTTT.

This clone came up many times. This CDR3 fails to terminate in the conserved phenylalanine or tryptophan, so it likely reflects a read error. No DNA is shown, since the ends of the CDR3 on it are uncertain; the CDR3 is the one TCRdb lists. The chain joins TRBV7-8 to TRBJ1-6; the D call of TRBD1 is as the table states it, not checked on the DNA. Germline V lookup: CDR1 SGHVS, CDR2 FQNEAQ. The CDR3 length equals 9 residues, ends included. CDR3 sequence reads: CASSLVSGR.

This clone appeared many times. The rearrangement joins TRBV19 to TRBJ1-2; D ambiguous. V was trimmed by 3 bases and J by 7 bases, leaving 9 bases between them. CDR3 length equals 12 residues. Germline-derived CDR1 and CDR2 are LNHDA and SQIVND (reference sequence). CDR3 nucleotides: TGTGCCAGTAGTATGACCGCTCGTGGCTACACCTTC. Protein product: CASSMTARGYTF.

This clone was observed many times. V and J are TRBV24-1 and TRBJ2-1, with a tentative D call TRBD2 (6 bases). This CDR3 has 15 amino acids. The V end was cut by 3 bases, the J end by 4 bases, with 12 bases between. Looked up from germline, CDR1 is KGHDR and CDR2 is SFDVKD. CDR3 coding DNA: TGTGCCACCAGTGATCCGATCGGACTATACAATGAGCAGTTCTTC. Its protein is CATSDPIGLYNEQFF.

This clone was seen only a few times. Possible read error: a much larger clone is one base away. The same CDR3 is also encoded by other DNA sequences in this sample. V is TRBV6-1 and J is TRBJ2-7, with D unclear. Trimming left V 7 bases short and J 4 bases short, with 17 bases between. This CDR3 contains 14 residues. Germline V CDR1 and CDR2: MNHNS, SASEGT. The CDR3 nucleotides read TGTGCCAGCAACCTACCCGGATTAGCATACGAGCAGTACTTC. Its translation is CASNLPGLAYEQYF.